The 11 T cell receptor beta chains listed next were all sequenced from one sample in a study of OX40 agonist ivuxolimab in advanced cancers. Generated by immunoSEQ multiplex PCR, the TCRdb table keeps only in-frame clones and is missing some. Here the sample spans tens of thousands of clones, roughly 77% being singletons. The material was CD4+ or CD8+ T cells sorted from blood, obtained in a trial of the OX40 agonist ivuxolimab. The receptors were gathered from an adult with an advanced solid tumor such as melanoma, head and neck, liver or kidney cancer.

The V and J genes are TRBV5-6 and TRBJ1-1, with 7 bases aligning to TRBD1. This CDR3 has 18 amino acids. Germline-derived CDR1 and CDR2 are SGHDT and YYEEEE. The V gene end was trimmed by 0 bases and the J gene end by 1 base; junction bases not matched to a gene: 12. In DNA form, the CDR3 reads TGTGCCAGCAGCTTGGGGCCGAGACAGGGAGTAGGGAACACTGAAGCTTTCTTT. Encoded protein: CASSLGPRQGVGNTEAFF. The variable domain in full, with the rest retrieved from reference TRBV5-6 and TRBJ1-1, is DAGVTQSPTHLIKTRGQQVTLRCSPKSGHDTVSWYQQALGQGPQFIFQYYEEEERQRGNFPDRFSGHQFPNYSSELNVNALLLGDSALYLCASSLGPRQGVGNTEAFFGQGTRLTVV.

The chain couples TRBV4-1 to TRBJ1-4; no reliable D call. Germline V gene lookup returns CDR1 MGHRA and CDR2 YSYEKL. Between the trimmed V and J ends, which lost 0 bases and 6 bases, there was a span of 11 bases. The CDR3 loop spans 15 amino acids. The CDR3 protein is CASSQEGHRDEKLFF. The DNA of the CDR3 is TGCGCCAGCAGCCAAGAAGGGCATCGCGATGAAAAACTGTTTTTT.

V is TRBV2 and J is TRBJ2-3; TRBD2 agrees at 12 bases. Per the germline V gene, CDR1 is SNHLY and CDR2 is FYNNEI. V trimming: 8 bases; J trimming: 5 bases; junction bases outside the gene matches: 8. CDR3 size: 15 residues. The CDR3 bases are TGTGCCAGCTCTAGACTAGCGGGAGACCAAGATACGCAGTATTTT. It specifies CASSRLAGDQDTQYF.

The V call is TRBV30, the J call TRBJ1-1; D is undetermined. The length of the CDR3 is 12 residues. Per germline, CDR1 GTSNPN and CDR2 SVGIG (reference sequence). V lost 4 bases and J 0 bases, leaving 6 bases between the germline ends. CDR3 in amino acids: CAWNNMNTEAFF. CDR3 nucleotides: TGTGCCTGGAACAACATGAACACTGAAGCTTTCTTT.

V and J are TRBV2 and TRBJ2-3; TRBD2 agrees at 9 bases. The CDR3 has 16 amino acids. CDR1 and CDR2 from the germline V gene are SNHLY and FYNNEI. Unmatched junction bases numbered 7, after V lost 5 bases and J lost 1 base. The DNA of the CDR3 is TGTGCCAGCAGTAACCTTCGCGGGAGGGGCACAGATACGCAGTATTTT. Encoded protein: CASSNLRGRGTDTQYF.

The V and J genes are TRBV4-1 and TRBJ1-4; 11 bases map to TRBD1. CDR3 length equals 18 residues. Germline V CDR1 and CDR2: MGHRA, YSYEKL. V gave up 5 bases and J gave up 0 bases; unmatched junction bases: 8. CDR3 DNA: TGCGCCAGCAGCTTCCGGACAGGGGGCGGCACAACTAATGAAAAACTGTTTTTT. Its translation: CASSFRTGGGTTNEKLFF.

CDR3 region: CASSAYSTAAQPQHF. CDR3 DNA sequence: TGTGCCAGCAGCGCCTATTCTACTGCCGCACAGCCCCAGCATTTT. The gene calls are TRBV5-8 and TRBJ1-5; the D is unclear. V was trimmed by 4 bases and J by 7 bases, leaving 18 bases between them. This CDR3 region has 15 residues. Per the germline V gene, CDR1 is SGHTS and CDR2 is YDEGEE.

This rearrangement joins TRBV7-3 to TRBJ2-1; TRBD2 aligns across 8 bases. V lost 1 base and J lost 7; bases outside the gene matches: 6. CDR1 is SGHTA, CDR2 FQGTGA, per germline. The CDR3 length is 15 residues. CDR3 in DNA: TGTGCCAGCAGCTTAAACGGGGGGGCCTTGAATGAGCAGTTCTTC. Translating gives CASSLNGGALNEQFF.

This rearrangement joins TRBV11-1 to TRBJ2-7, with TRBD1 matching 8 bases. Germline V gene sequence: CDR1 SGHAT, CDR2 FQDESV (reference sequence). Trimming took 5 bases from V and 2 from J; bases not matched to a gene: 8. There are 15 residues in the CDR3. The CDR3 nucleotides read TGTGCCAGCAGCGAAGGGACAGGAGGTCCCTACGAGCAGTACTTC. Translated, it gives CASSEGTGGPYEQYF.

The table lists this clone with a few counts. The V call is TRBV7-6, the J call TRBJ2-5; the match to TRBD2 covers 8 bases. Trimming took 5 bases from V and 2 from J; bases not matched to a gene: 13. The CDR3 is made up of 17 amino acids. The germline CDR1 and CDR2 sequences are SGHVS and FNYEAQ. The CDR3 DNA reads TGTGCCAGCAGCCTGGGGCTAGCGGGCCTGGGGCAAGAGACCCAGTACTTC. It codes for CASSLGLAGLGQETQYF. Combining the CDR3 with reference TRBV7-6 and TRBJ2-5 gives the whole variable domain GAGVSQSPRYKVTKRGQDVALRCDPISGHVSLYWYRQALGQGPEFLTYFNYEAQQDKSGLPNDRFSAERPEGSISTLTIQRTEQRDSAMYRCASSLGLAGLGQETQYFGPGTRLLVL.

V usage is TRBV7-6 and J usage is TRBJ2-7; 9 bases map to TRBD2. J lost 6 bases, V lost 4 bases, and 13 bases had no gene match. The germline V gene encodes CDR1 SGHVS and CDR2 FNYEAQ. This CDR3 is built from 16 residues. The CDR3 loop is CASSSLAGEYSLEQYF. DNA of the CDR3: TGTGCCAGCAGCTCGTTAGCGGGAGAGTACTCCCTCGAGCAGTACTTC.